This T cell receptor (beta chain) derives from a study of cytomegalovirus exposure and HLA in healthy donors. On the study more broadly: Some 200 million T cells yielded 100 million to 130 million unique TCR beta sequences, as an earlier analysis found. Early release data held tens of millions of unique TCRs from HLA-typed donors.

Primers for the PCR totalled 60 Vbeta and 13 Jbeta. The protocol was immunoSEQ multiplex PCR, while the TCRdb copy is restricted to in-frame clones and leaves out a portion. The sample shows about 200,000 clones, approximately 85% of them seen only once. Germline V lookup: CDR1 SGHAT, CDR2 FQNNGV. The CDR3 totals 15 residues. The germline V and J ends were trimmed by 5 bases and 0 bases, with 11 bases remaining between them. Regarding donors, all were healthy bone marrow donors. Despite likely unrecorded immune exposures, the donors were nominally healthy at the time of sampling. The chain carries TRBV11-2 and TRBJ2-1; the D gene is possibly TRBD1 (5 bases). This receptor was identified in a girl aged 5-17 years in good health and CMV-seropositive. Sequenced: PBMCs. The DNA for the CDR3 is TGTGCCAGCAGCGAAGGGGTTAGCTCCTACAATGAGCAGTTCTTC. Translation: CASSEGVSSYNEQFF. Complete variable domain (other parts from reference TRBV11-2 and TRBJ2-1): EAGVAQSPRYKIIEKRQSVAFWCNPISGHATLYWYQQILGQGPKLLIQFQNNGVVDDSQLPKDRFSAERLKGVDSTLKIQPAKLEDSAVYLCASSEGVSSYNEQFFGPGTRLTVL.